A few counts support the clone carrying this T cell receptor beta chain. This sample is drawn from a study of T cells in Graves' hyperthyroidism and ophthalmopathy. Trimming cost V 3 bases and J 4 bases; bases outside gene matches: 13. Germline V gene lookup returns CDR1 LGHNA and CDR2 YSLEER. CDR3 size: 17 residues. There were TCR beta CDR3 regions amplified from RNA transcripts. HTBI primers were used for first-round RT-PCR of the TCR CDR3. TCRdb reanalysed the multiplex PCR reads using MiXCR and keeps one entry per CDR3 protein. The sample consists of about 620,000 distinct CDR3 sequences, 15% to 20% of them appearing once.

Sequencing was performed on blood. This chain joins TRBV4-3 and TRBJ1-2, with 8 positions matching TRBD1. The receptor's source is a woman aged 25-40 years with Graves' hyperthyroidism. The CDR3 DNA is TGCGCCAGCAGCCAGTATTGGGGACAGGAAAGGAGCTATGGCTACACCTTC. This gives the protein CASSQYWGQERSYGYTF.